This TCR beta chain was identified in a study of cytomegalovirus exposure and HLA in healthy donors. The V gene's germline CDR1 is SGHRS and CDR2 YFSETQ. CDR3 length: 15 residues. The germline V and J ends were trimmed by 4 bases and 1 base, with 11 bases remaining between them. The PCR contained 60 Vbeta and 13 Jbeta primers. Only in-frame clones appear in the TCRdb table, and some are missing; sequencing was by immunoSEQ multiplex PCR. Of roughly 23,000 clones listed, roughly 80% are singletons. The sequence was collected from a man aged 55 to 70 in good health and CMV-seronegative. J is TRBJ1-4 and V is TRBV5-1, with D unresolved. Specimen: PBMCs. As DNA, the CDR3 is TGCGCCAGCAGCCCATCGGCGGGAACTAATGAAAAACTGTTTTTT. It specifies CASSPSAGTNEKLFF.